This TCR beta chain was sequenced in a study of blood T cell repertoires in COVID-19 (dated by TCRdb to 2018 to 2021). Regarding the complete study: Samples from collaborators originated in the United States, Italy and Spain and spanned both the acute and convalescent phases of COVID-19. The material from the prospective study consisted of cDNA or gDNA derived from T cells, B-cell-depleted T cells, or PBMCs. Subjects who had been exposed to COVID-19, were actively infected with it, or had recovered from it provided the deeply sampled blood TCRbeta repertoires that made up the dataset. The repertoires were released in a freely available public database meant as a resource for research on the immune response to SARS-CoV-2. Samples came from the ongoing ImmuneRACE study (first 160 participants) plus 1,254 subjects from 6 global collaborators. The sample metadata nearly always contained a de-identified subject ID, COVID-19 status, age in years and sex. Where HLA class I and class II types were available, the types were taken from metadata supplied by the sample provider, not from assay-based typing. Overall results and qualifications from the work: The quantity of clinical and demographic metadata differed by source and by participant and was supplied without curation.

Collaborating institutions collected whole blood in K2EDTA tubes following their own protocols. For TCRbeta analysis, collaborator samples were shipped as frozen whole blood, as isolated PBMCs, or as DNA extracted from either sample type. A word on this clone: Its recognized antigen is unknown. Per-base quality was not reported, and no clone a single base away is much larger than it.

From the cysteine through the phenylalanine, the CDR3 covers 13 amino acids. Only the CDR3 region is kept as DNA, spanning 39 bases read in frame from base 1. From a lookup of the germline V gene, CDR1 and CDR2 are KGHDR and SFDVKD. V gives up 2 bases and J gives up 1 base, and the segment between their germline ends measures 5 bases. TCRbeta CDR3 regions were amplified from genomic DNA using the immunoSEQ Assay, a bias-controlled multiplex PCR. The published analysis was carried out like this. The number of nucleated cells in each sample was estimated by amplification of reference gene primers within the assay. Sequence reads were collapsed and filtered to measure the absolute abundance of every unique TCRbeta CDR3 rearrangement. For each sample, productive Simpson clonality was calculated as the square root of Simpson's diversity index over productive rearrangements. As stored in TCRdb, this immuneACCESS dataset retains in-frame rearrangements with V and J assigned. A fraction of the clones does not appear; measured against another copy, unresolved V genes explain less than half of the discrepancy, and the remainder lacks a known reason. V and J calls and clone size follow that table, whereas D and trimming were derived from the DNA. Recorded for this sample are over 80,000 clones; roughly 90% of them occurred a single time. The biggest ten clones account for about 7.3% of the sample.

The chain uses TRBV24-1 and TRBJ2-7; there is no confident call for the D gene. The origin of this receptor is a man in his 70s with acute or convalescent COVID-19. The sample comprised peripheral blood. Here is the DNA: TGTGCCACCAGTGATTCCTATTCCTACGAGCAGTACTTC. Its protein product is CATSDSYSYEQYF.